This T cell receptor (beta chain) was obtained from a study of human T cells and chemical hapten exposure. Germline V gene data show CDR1 as KGHSH and CDR2 as LQKENI. The CDR3 contains 11 residues. Deletions cut 3 bases from V and 4 bases from J, with 4 bases between. Using its own MiXCR run on the RACE reads, TCRdb lists one record per CDR3 protein. The repertoire includes roughly 140,000 distinct CDR3 sequences, about 10% of them detected once, and around 1.4% sits in the top ten. Time point here: patch test 2, 6 weeks after DPC sensitization. Regarding treatment: therapeutic diphenylcyclopropenone sensitization with weekly scalp DPC.

The sequenced sample was whole blood, obtained in connection with sensitization to the hapten diphenylcyclopropenone (DPC). The chain uses TRBV18 and TRBJ2-7; no clear D gene. The source of this sequence is a woman aged 50 to 65 with alopecia areata. Some clones in this sample may be carry-over from other donors' samples. This chain's CDR3 is CASSPQYEQYF. CDR3 DNA sequence: TGTGCCAGCTCACCCCAGTACGAGCAGTACTTC.